The 14 T cell receptor beta chains below were found in one sample sequenced in a study of T cells in Graves' hyperthyroidism and ophthalmopathy (dated by TCRdb to the late 2010s). Libraries came from multiplex PCR. Sequencing was carried out with an Illumina HiSeq 2000. TCR beta CDR3 regions were amplified from RNA transcripts. The first round of RT-PCR for the TCR CDR3 was performed with the HTBI primer set and the Qiagen OneStep RT-PCR kit. TCRdb reworked the public reads: Q25 trimming with fastp, MiXCR clone assembly, productive beta chains retained. A single entry per CDR3 protein holds the most common genes and DNA from its merged rows. This sample has tens of thousands of distinct CDR3 sequences in its table, and 45% to 65% of those were observed once. Clones ranked in the top ten supply 30% to 40% of the sample. The sequenced material came from peripheral blood or thyroid tissue (not recorded which). These receptors were taken from a man aged 18 to 29 with Graves' hyperthyroidism.

This clonotype was picked up many times. CDR3 DNA sequence: TGTGCCAGTAGTACAAGTAGGAGGTCAGCGATCTATGGCTACACCTTC. Translated: CASSTSRRSAIYGYTF. The chain couples TRBV19 to TRBJ1-2; D unclear. The CDR3 covers 16 residues. The V gene's germline CDR1 is LNHDA and CDR2 SQIVND (reference sequence). V lost 4 bases, J lost 4 bases, and 19 bases lay in between.

Comment on this clonotype: This may be a read error, as it is one base from a much larger clone. The V call is TRBV27, the J call TRBJ1-5, with TRBD1 as a possible D gene (5 bases). Germline CDR1 and CDR2: MNHEY and SMNVEV (reference sequence). The CDR3 runs to 16 residues. In DNA, the CDR3 is TGTGCCAGCAGTAAAGGGGTGAGGGGTAGCGATCAGCCCCAGCATTTT. It encodes CASSKGVRGSDQPQHF.

The J gene is TRBJ1-4, the V gene TRBV5-1, with D unclear. Between the trimmed V and J ends, which lost 4 bases and 4 bases, there was a span of 11 bases. Germline-derived CDR1 and CDR2 are SGHRS and YFSETQ. This CDR3 region has 14 residues. CDR3 DNA: TGCGCCAGCAGCCTAGGAAGTGGTAATGAAAAACTGTTTTTT. Amino acid sequence: CASSLGSGNEKLFF.

The chain is built from TRBV7-8 and TRBJ1-5; D might be TRBD1 (5 bases). Trimming took 5 bases from V and 4 from J, leaving 15 bases between them. There are 15 residues in the CDR3. The V gene's germline CDR1 is SGHVS and CDR2 FQNEAQ. This chain's CDR3 is CASSPSGDGNQPQHF. The DNA of the CDR3 is TGTGCCAGCAGCCCGAGTGGGGACGGAAATCAGCCCCAGCATTTT.

Here the CDR3 DNA reads TGCAGTGCTAGTGACAGTCAAGAGACCCAGTACTTC. This codes for CSASDSQETQYF. The V call is TRBV20-1, the J call TRBJ2-5, with TRBD1 as a possible D gene (5 bases). Between the trimmed V and J ends, which lost 3 bases and 2 bases, there was a span of 7 bases. Germline loops: CDR1 DFQATT, CDR2 SNEGSKA (reference sequence). The CDR3 length is 12 residues.

This clonotype has ten or more counts. V usage is TRBV6-1 and J usage is TRBJ1-2; D is possibly TRBD1 (6 bases). Germline CDR1 is MNHNS and CDR2 is SASEGT. V was cut by 4 bases and J by 1 base, with 10 bases left in between. The CDR3 length is 14 residues. CDR3 in DNA: TGTGCCAGCAGTGCTAGGGGGTTTAACTATGGCTACACCTTC. This codes for CASSARGFNYGYTF.

The chain couples TRBV7-2 to TRBJ2-2; the match to TRBD1 covers 10 bases. V lost 5 bases, J lost 2 bases, and 2 bases stayed unmatched. The CDR3 length is 15 residues. The V gene's germline CDR1 is SGHTA and CDR2 FQGNSA. The CDR3 loop is CASSQTGGNTGELFF. The CDR3 nucleotides read TGTGCCAGCAGCCAGACAGGGGGCAACACCGGGGAGCTGTTTTTT.

The J gene is TRBJ1-1, the V gene TRBV5-1; D gene uncertain. V was trimmed by 3 bases and J by 2 bases, leaving 11 bases between them. The CDR3 has 14 amino acids. Germline V gene lookup returns CDR1 SGHRS and CDR2 YFSETQ. The DNA for the CDR3 is TGCGCCAGCAGCTCATTCAGGAGCAACACTGAAGCTTTCTTT. Translating gives CASSSFRSNTEAFF.

The chain recombines TRBV7-2 with TRBJ1-1, with TRBD1 matching over 11 bases. Germline V gene lookup returns CDR1 SGHTA and CDR2 FQGNSA. CDR3 length equals 17 residues. V lost 6 bases and J lost 1; bases outside the gene matches: 10. CDR3 sequence: CASSLTGTGGRNTEAFF. The CDR3 bases are TGTGCCAGCAGTCTGACCGGGACAGGGGGTAGGAACACTGAAGCTTTCTTT.

The genes are TRBV9 and TRBJ2-7, with 7 positions matching TRBD1. The germline V gene has CDR1 SGDLS and CDR2 YYNGEE. Trimming cost V 1 base and J 1 base; bases outside gene matches: 2. The CDR3 length is 14 residues. The CDR3 protein is CASSVTGQSYEQYF. CDR3 nucleotides: TGTGCCAGCAGCGTAACGGGACAGTCCTACGAGCAGTACTTC.

This clonotype has only one observation. The genes are TRBV10-3 and TRBJ2-5; D is unclear. V lost 8 bases to trimming and J lost 3 bases, with 10 bases between them. This CDR3 is 12 amino acids long. The germline V gene has CDR1 ENHRY and CDR2 SYGVKD. Here the CDR3 reads CAISKGKETQYF. CDR3 bases: TGTGCCATCTCCAAAGGGAAAGAGACCCAGTACTTC.

In its sample, this clonotype was seen many times. The rearrangement links TRBV12-3 or TRBV12-4 to TRBJ2-7; D is ambiguous. Trimming took 7 bases from V and 5 from J, leaving 15 bases between them. The length of the CDR3 is 13 residues. The CDR3: CASTFNPQNEQYF. Here the CDR3 DNA reads TGTGCCAGCACTTTCAATCCCCAGAACGAGCAGTACTTC.

This clonotype was picked up many times. The chain links TRBV6-5 to TRBJ1-4; D ambiguous. V lost 5 bases, J lost 3 bases, and 19 bases lay in between. The CDR3 totals 17 residues. Germline CDR1 MNHEY, CDR2 SVGAGI. The CDR3 region has the DNA TGTGCCAGCAGTCGTAGGGCCGTAATTACGGCTAATGAAAAACTGTTTTTT. It is translated as CASSRRAVITANEKLFF.

The gene calls are TRBV24-1 and TRBJ1-1; D is possibly TRBD1 (5 bases). Germline V gene data show CDR1 as KGHDR and CDR2 as SFDVKD. Trimming removed 6 bases from V and 3 bases from J, with 19 bases in between. The CDR3 sequence is 16 residues long. As DNA, the CDR3 is TGTGCCACCAGTCCCACCCGGCCGGAAGGGGACACTGAAGCTTTCTTT. Protein product: CATSPTRPEGDTEAFF.